The entry below gives a single T cell receptor (beta chain) sequence along with its context. Its antigen is not known. V was shortened by 6 bases and J by 6 bases, with 20 bases between the two germline ends. The germline CDR1 and CDR2 sequences are MNHEY and SMNVEV (reference sequence). There are 16 residues in the CDR3. CD4+ naive, central memory, regulatory and stem cell-like memory cells were sorted via CD45RO/CCR7/CD25/CD127/CD95/CD27. These data come from a study of beta chain features in type 1 diabetes. Study-wide results and limits: Within patients, naive, central memory and Treg TCRB repertoires seemed more similar than within healthy donors. TCRB rearrangement may or may not be influenced by HLA type; here this remained unresolved. At VDJ recombination sites, type 1 diabetes patients had fewer insertions and more deleted nucleotides.

Sequenced material consisted of expressed TCRB transcripts (all of the isolated RNA was reverse transcribed). TCRdb's copy holds only in-frame clones and misses some; the assay was immunoSEQ multiplex PCR. Of more than 60,000 clones in the sample, about 55% are singletons; the top ten hold about 2%. This receptor was taken from a woman aged 18 to 35 in good health. Sequenced: Tregs from blood. The V call is TRBV27, the J call TRBJ2-2; the D gene is possibly TRBD1 (6 bases). CDR3 in amino acids: CASRLWPQQGSGELFF. In nucleotides, the CDR3 is TGTGCCAGCAGGCTATGGCCCCAACAGGGATCCGGGGAGCTGTTTTTT.